The rows below give T cell receptor beta chains drawn from one sample of a study of PD-1 blockade in classical Hodgkin lymphoma. The method was immunoSEQ multiplex PCR; TCRdb's version includes in-frame clones alone and lacks a portion of them. The sample has about 50,000 clones; around nine tenths are singletons. The sample here was peripheral blood mononuclear cells (PBMCs), taken before the second cycle of nivolumab. All receptors derive from a human donor with classical Hodgkin lymphoma. The CDR3 runs from the conserved cysteine through the conserved F or W. A D gene is named only where the DNA matches it firmly.

j_gene,v_gene,d_gene,CDR3aa,CDR3nt
TRBJ1-2,TRBV6-6,TRBD1,CASRMQGETNYGYTF,TGTGCCAGCAGGATGCAGGGGGAGACCAACTATGGCTACACCTTC
TRBJ2-1,TRBV29-1,TRBD2,CSVDSRGGSYNEQFF,TGCAGCGTTGACTCCCGGGGGGGCTCCTACAATGAGCAGTTCTTC
TRBJ1-5,TRBV12-2,.,CASRYRYQPQHF,TGTGCAAGTCGCTATCGGTATCAGCCCCAGCATTTT
TRBJ1-5,TRBV19,.,CASPWGQNSNQPQHF,TGTGCCAGCCCTTGGGGACAAAATAGCAATCAGCCCCAGCATTTT
TRBJ1-1,TRBV10-3,TRBD1,CATIPRRPGQAALGTEAFF,TGTGCCACAATCCCGAGACGTCCGGGACAGGCGGCCTTGGGCACTGAAGCTTTCTTT
TRBJ2-1,TRBV6-1,TRBD2,CASRVAGGRINEQFF,TGTGCCAGCAGAGTAGCGGGGGGCCGTATCAATGAGCAGTTCTTC
TRBJ1-3,TRBV30,.,CARYRRAGNTIYF,TGTGCCAGATACAGGAGGGCTGGAAACACCATATATTTT
TRBJ2-7,TRBV5-1,TRBD2,CASSLWFAGGNYEQYF,TGCGCCAGCAGCTTGTGGTTTGCGGGGGGGAACTACGAGCAGTACTTC
TRBJ1-4,TRBV21-1,.,CASSKVGGTDHATNEKLFF,TGTGCCAGCAGCAAAGTTGGGGGGACGGACCACGCAACTAATGAAAAACTGTTTTTT
TRBJ1-5,TRBV5-1,.,CASSFGQPQHF,TGCGCCAGCAGCTTCGGGCAGCCCCAGCATTTT
TRBJ2-1,TRBV4-1,TRBD2,CASSQGLAGGTEIF,TGCGCCAGCAGCCAAGGACTAGCGGGGGGTACGGAGATCTTC